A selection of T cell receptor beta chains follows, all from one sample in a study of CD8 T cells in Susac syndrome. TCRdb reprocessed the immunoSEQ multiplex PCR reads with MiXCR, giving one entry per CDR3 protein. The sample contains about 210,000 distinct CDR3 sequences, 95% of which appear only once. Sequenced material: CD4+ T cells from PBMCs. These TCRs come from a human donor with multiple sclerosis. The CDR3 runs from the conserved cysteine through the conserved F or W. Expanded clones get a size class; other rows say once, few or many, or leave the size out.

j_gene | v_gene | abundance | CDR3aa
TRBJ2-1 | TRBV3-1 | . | CASSRRSGGAGNEQFF
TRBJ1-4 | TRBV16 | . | CASSQLGTGRNEKLFF
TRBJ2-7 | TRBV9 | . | CASSVAGTSSYEQYF
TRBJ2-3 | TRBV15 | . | CATSRGGISTDTQYF
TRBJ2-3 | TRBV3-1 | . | CASSQEGRGATTQYF
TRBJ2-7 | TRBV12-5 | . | CASGLTDRNSPREQYF
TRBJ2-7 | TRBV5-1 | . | CASSLSGLEQYF
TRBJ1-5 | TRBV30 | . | CAWSHTRNQPQHF
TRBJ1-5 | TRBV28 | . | CASRPGGKDQPQHF
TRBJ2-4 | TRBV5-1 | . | CASSLPGDIQYF
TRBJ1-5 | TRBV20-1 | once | CSAEGQAYNQPQHF
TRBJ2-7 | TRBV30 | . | CAWSGLRDRGVEQYF
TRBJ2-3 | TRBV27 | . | CASRRAGGSADTQYF
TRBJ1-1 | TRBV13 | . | CASSSRGRGMNTEAFF
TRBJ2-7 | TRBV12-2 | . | CASRLKDRDPANEQYF
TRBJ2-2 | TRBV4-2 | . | CASSRPGLAGVGELFF
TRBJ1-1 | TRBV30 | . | CAWSHLRNTEAFF
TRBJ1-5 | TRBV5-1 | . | CASSLSGDSNQPQHF